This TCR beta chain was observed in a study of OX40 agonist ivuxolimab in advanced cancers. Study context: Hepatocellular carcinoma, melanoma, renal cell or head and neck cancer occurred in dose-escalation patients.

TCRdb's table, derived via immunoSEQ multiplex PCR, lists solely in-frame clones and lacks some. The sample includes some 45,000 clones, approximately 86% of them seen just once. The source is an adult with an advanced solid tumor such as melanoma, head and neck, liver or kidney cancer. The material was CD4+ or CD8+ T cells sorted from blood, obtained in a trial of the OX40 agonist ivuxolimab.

The CDR3 loop is CASSPLSLGTKGTEAFF. Here the CDR3 DNA reads TGTGCCAGCTCACCACTAAGTTTAGGGACAAAAGGTACTGAAGCTTTCTTT. The gene calls are TRBV18 and TRBJ1-1; tentatively, D is TRBD1 (6 bases). Germline lookup yields CDR1 KGHSH and CDR2 LQKENI. There are 17 residues in the CDR3. V lost 1 base to trimming and J lost 5 bases, with 20 bases between them.